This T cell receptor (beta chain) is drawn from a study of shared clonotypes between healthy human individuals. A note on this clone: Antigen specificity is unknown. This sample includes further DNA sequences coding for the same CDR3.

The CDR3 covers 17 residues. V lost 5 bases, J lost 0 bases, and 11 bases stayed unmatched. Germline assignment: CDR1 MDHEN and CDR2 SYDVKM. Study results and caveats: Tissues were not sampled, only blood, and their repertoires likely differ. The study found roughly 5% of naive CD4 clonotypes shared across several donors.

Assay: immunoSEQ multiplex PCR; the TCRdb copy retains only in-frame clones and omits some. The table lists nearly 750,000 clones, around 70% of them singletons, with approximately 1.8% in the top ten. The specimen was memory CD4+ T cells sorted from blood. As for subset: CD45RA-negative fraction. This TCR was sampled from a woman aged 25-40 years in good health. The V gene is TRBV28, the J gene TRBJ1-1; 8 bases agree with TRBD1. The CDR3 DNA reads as TGTGCCAGCAGTCGAGACCGGGACAGGATCATGAACACTGAAGCTTTCTTT. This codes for CASSRDRDRIMNTEAFF.